The 23 T cell receptor beta chains below all came from one sample that was sequenced in a study of T-cell reconstitution after alpha-beta-depleted transplantation in children. The library targeted TCRbeta and was prepared with unique molecular identifiers. TCRdb reprocessed the PCR reads with MiXCR, giving one entry per CDR3 protein. The repertoire consists of hundreds of thousands of distinct CDR3 sequences, with 15% to 20% occurring once and the leading ten covering 1.1%. The sequencing here drew on PBMCs from the stem cell graft donor, taken from the stem cell graft. Receptors originate from a human donor who donated a stem cell graft to a child with acute myeloid leukemia.

This clonotype was counted at least ten times. The V call is TRBV6-4, the J call TRBJ2-3; the D gene could be TRBD1 or TRBD2 (5 bases each). V gave up 4 bases and J gave up 3 bases, with 17 bases separating them. From germline, CDR1 is MRHNA and CDR2 SNTAGT. There are 16 residues in the CDR3. CDR3 nucleotide sequence: TGTGCCAGCAGTGCTGGGACGGCCCCTGGTACAGATACGCAGTATTTT. It yields the protein CASSAGTAPGTDTQYF.

This chain joins TRBV10-2 and TRBJ1-5; 8 nucleotides match TRBD1. V lost 5 bases to trimming and J lost 7 bases; unmatched junction nucleotides: 4. The germline V gene has CDR1 WSHSY and CDR2 SAAADI. CDR3 length: 13 residues. The CDR3 spells CASSIQGAQPQHF. DNA for the CDR3: TGCGCCAGCAGTATTCAGGGGGCGCAGCCCCAGCATTTT.

J is TRBJ2-1 and V is TRBV29-1; D could derive from TRBD1 or TRBD2 (7 bases each). CDR1 is SQVTM and CDR2 is ANQGSEA in the germline V gene. The CDR3 is made up of 14 amino acids. V was cut by 6 bases and J by 2 bases, with 14 bases left in between. CDR3: CSVRGGQPYNEQFF. The DNA for the CDR3 is TGCAGCGTGAGGGGGGGACAGCCCTACAATGAGCAGTTCTTC.

This clonotype was recorded at least ten times. This chain uses TRBV29-1 with TRBJ2-7; D is possibly TRBD1 or TRBD2 (5 bases each). The CDR3 is 13 residues long. Trimming shortened V by 6 bases and J by 0 bases, and 12 bases separated the two germline ends. Per germline, CDR1 SQVTM and CDR2 ANQGSEA. The CDR3 sequence: CSVGHTSSYEQYF. The CDR3 nucleotides are TGCAGCGTAGGACATACTAGCTCCTACGAGCAGTACTTC.

CDR3 sequence reads: CASSYTGVHTEAFF. CDR3 nucleotides: TGTGCCAGCAGCTACACAGGGGTACACACTGAAGCTTTCTTT. V usage is TRBV7-2 and J usage is TRBJ1-1; TRBD1 aligns across 7 bases. The CDR3 has 14 residues. J lost 3 bases, V lost 4 bases, and 5 bases had no gene match. CDR1 is SGHTA, CDR2 FQGNSA, per germline.

This clonotype was counted a few times. The chain employs TRBV7-9 and TRBJ1-4, with D hard to call. This CDR3 is 14 amino acids long. Deletions cut 6 bases from V and 0 bases from J, with 8 bases between. Germline loops: CDR1 SEHNR, CDR2 FQNEAQ (reference sequence). CDR3 sequence (DNA): TGTGCCAGCAGTTGGAGATCAACTAATGAAAAACTGTTTTTT. It translates to CASSWRSTNEKLFF. The full variable domain, completed using reference TRBV7-9 and TRBJ1-4, is DTGVSQNPRHKITKRGQNVTFRCDPISEHNRLYWYRQTLGQGPEFLTYFQNEAQLEKSRLLSDRFSAERPKGSFSTLEIQRTEQGDSAMYLCASSWRSTNEKLFFGSGTQLSVL.

The rearrangement uses TRBV7-9 and TRBJ2-1; 8 bases line up with TRBD1. The CDR3 covers 14 residues. V shed 8 bases and J 0 bases; nucleotides not matched to a gene: 3. Germline CDR1 reads SEHNR; CDR2 reads FQNEAQ (reference sequence). The CDR3 region has the DNA TGTGCCAGCGCCGGGACAGGCTCCTACAATGAGCAGTTCTTC. Amino acids: CASAGTGSYNEQFF.

There are many counts of this clonotype. This chain joins TRBV5-1 and TRBJ2-5; TRBD2 matches at 7 bases. Germline CDR1 and CDR2: SGHRS and YFSETQ. V gave up 4 bases and J gave up 5 bases; unmatched junction bases: 11. There are 15 residues in the CDR3. The CDR3 nucleotides are TGCGCCAGCAGCCGGGCAGGGAATAGCGGGGAGACCCAGTACTTC. Translation gives CASSRAGNSGETQYF.

The table lists this clonotype with many counts. The CDR3 nucleotides read TGCAGTGCTAGATCACCACCAACTAATGAAAAACTGTTTTTT. Translating gives CSARSPPTNEKLFF. The chain recombines TRBV20-1 with TRBJ1-4, with unresolved D. This CDR3 region has 14 residues. CDR1 is DFQATT, CDR2 SNEGSKA, per germline (reference sequence). Trimming took 2 bases from V and 0 from J, leaving 7 bases between them.

This sequence joins TRBV11-2 and TRBJ2-1; possible D gene TRBD1, 6 bases. This CDR3 comprises 14 residues. CDR1 is SGHAT, CDR2 FQNNGV, per germline. The V end was cut by 0 bases, the J end by 5 bases, with 8 bases between. The CDR3 loop is CASSLDPGDNEQFF. The CDR3 bases are TGTGCCAGCAGCTTAGATCCAGGGGACAATGAGCAGTTCTTC.

The chain carries TRBV12-3 or TRBV12-4 and TRBJ2-5; D tentatively reads TRBD1 or TRBD2 (5 bases each). The CDR3 is 15 amino acids. V shed 6 bases and J shed 2 bases, with 16 bases lying between them. CDR3 region: CASSQPGTDQETQYF. CDR3 coding DNA: TGTGCCAGCAGCCAGCCCGGGACGGATCAAGAGACCCAGTACTTC.

At least ten counts were recorded for this clonotype. The chain joins TRBV20-1 to TRBJ2-5; a weak D match, TRBD2 (7 bases). With 7 bases removed from V and 4 bases from J, the gap between germline ends came to 10 bases. The CDR3 is made up of 11 amino acids. CDR1 is DFQATT and CDR2 is SNEGSKA in the germline V gene (reference sequence). The CDR3 reads CSEGGRETQYF. Written as DNA, the CDR3 is TGCAGTGAGGGGGGGCGAGAGACCCAGTACTTC.

This chain links TRBV12-3 or TRBV12-4 with TRBJ2-3; D is perhaps TRBD1 (5 bases). Trimming removed 8 bases at V and 3 bases at J, with 18 bases between. CDR3 length equals 15 residues. The CDR3 region is CASQAWGISTDTQYF. CDR3 DNA: TGTGCCAGCCAAGCGTGGGGCATTAGTACAGATACGCAGTATTTT.

This clonotype was counted ten times or more. The V and J genes are TRBV10-3 and TRBJ2-7; possibly TRBD2 for D (7 bases). The germline V and J ends were trimmed by 0 bases and 4 bases, with 16 bases remaining between them. The CDR3 has 16 amino acids. Germline V gives CDR1 ENHRY, CDR2 SYGVKD. This chain's CDR3 is CAISESIGGGAYEQYV. CDR3 bases: TGTGCCATCAGTGAGTCGATCGGAGGGGGGGCGTACGAGCAGTACGTC.

This clonotype was detected a few times. The gene calls are TRBV5-1 and TRBJ2-3, with 12 bases aligning to TRBD2. This CDR3 region has 17 residues. V dropped 4 bases and J dropped 0; count of bases not matched to a gene: 6. CDR1 and CDR2 from the germline V gene are SGHRS and YFSETQ. CDR3 sequence reads: CASSRTSGDPSTDTQYF. For the CDR3, the DNA is TGCGCCAGCAGCCGGACTAGCGGGGACCCTAGCACAGATACGCAGTATTTT.

Concerning this clonotype: Since a much larger clone is just one base distant, this may be a read error. The V call is TRBV6-5, the J call TRBJ2-7, with D tentatively TRBD2 (6 bases). This CDR3 comprises 11 residues. Per the germline V gene, CDR1 is MNHEY and CDR2 is SVGAGI. Trimming removed 6 bases from V and 12 bases from J, with 15 bases in between. CDR3 DNA: TGTGCCAGCAGCCGCGGGACTGAGAGGTACTTC. Protein product: CASSRGTERYF.

As regards this clonotype: Sequence at one end of the junction differs from germline and may be a read error. The chain is built from TRBV2 and TRBJ1-2, with 12 bases lining up with TRBD1. The germline CDR1 and CDR2 sequences are SNHLY and FYNNEI. This CDR3 comprises 18 residues. Here the CDR3 reads CACSPSGTGGGSNYGYTF. CDR3 DNA sequence: TGTGCCTGCAGTCCGTCCGGGACAGGGGGCGGCTCTAACTATGGCTACACCTTC.

The V call is TRBV7-2, the J call TRBJ2-1; D is ambiguous. The V and J ends lost 0 bases and 2 bases respectively, with 8 bases between them. Germline V gene data show CDR1 as SGHTA and CDR2 as FQGNSA. The CDR3 runs to 15 residues. The CDR3 region is CASSLAGYTYNEQFF. The CDR3 nucleotides are TGTGCCAGCAGCTTAGCGGGGTATACCTACAATGAGCAGTTCTTC. Full variable domain (remainder filled in from reference TRBV7-2 and TRBJ2-1): GAGVSQSPSNKVTEKGKDVELRCDPISGHTALYWYRQSLGQGLEFLIYFQGNSAPDKSGLPSDRFSAERTGGSVSTLTIQRTQQEDSAVYLCASSLAGYTYNEQFFGPGTRLTVL.

This clonotype was recorded many times. The gene calls are TRBV5-6 and TRBJ1-1, with a possible D match to TRBD1 (5 bases). The CDR3 length is 13 residues. The germline V gene encodes CDR1 SGHDT and CDR2 YYEEEE. The V end lost 2 bases, the J end lost 7 bases, and 12 bases lay between the germline ends. The CDR3 DNA reads as TGTGCCAGCAGCTTTGGAGGGGACCGTGAAGCTTTCTTT. Protein: CASSFGGDREAFF.

This clonotype was seen repeatedly, ten times or more. The chain combines TRBV6-1 with TRBJ2-3; 7 bases line up with TRBD1. The CDR3 has 14 residues. V trimming: 5 bases; J trimming: 3 bases; junction bases outside the gene matches: 5. Germline CDR1 and CDR2: MNHNS and SASEGT. CDR3 DNA sequence: TGTGCCAGCAGTAGGGGGCTGGGGACAGATACGCAGTATTTT. This gives the protein CASSRGLGTDTQYF.

V and J are TRBV28 and TRBJ2-7; 13 bases are shared with TRBD2. With 5 bases clipped from V and 2 bases from J, the junction kept 3 bases outside the gene matches. Germline CDR1 is MDHEN and CDR2 is SYDVKM. The CDR3 totals 15 residues. The CDR3 coding sequence is TGTGCCAGCAGTCCTACTAGCGGGGGGGCCTACGAGCAGTACGTC. Encoded protein: CASSPTSGGAYEQYV.

The chain has TRBV4-1 and TRBJ2-6; D remains unclear. From germline, CDR1 is MGHRA and CDR2 YSYEKL. This CDR3 has 12 residues. V was cut by 6 bases and J by 7 bases, with 7 bases left in between. CDR3 DNA sequence: TGCGCCAGCAGTGCCAGAGCCAACGTCCTGACTTTC. Residues: CASSARANVLTF.

This clonotype was seen a handful of times. V usage is TRBV29-1 and J usage is TRBJ2-6; the D gene is possibly TRBD2 (6 bases). Germline V gene lookup returns CDR1 SQVTM and CDR2 ANQGSEA. CDR3 length equals 17 residues. Trimming removed 6 bases from V and 0 bases from J, with 18 bases in between. CDR3 in amino acids: CSVERVLSNSGANVLTF. Written as DNA, the CDR3 is TGCAGCGTCGAGCGGGTCCTGTCCAACTCTGGGGCCAACGTCCTGACTTTC.